This T cell receptor (beta chain) was captured in a study of response to subunit inactivated influenza vaccine. Study observations and caveats: Authors suggested seasonal influenza vaccinations each recruit few new T cells.

TCRdb ran MiXCR on the RT-PCR reads and lists one entry per CDR3 protein. The profile covers more than 200,000 distinct CDR3 sequences, with 9.5% to 15% appearing a single time and 7.8% taken by the ten largest. The V end lost 1 base, the J end lost 0 bases, and 4 bases lay between the germline ends. The V gene's germline CDR1 is MNHEY and CDR2 SVGAGI. CDR3 size: 15 residues. This clonotype was counted only a few times. What it recognizes is unknown. V is TRBV6-5 and J is TRBJ2-6, with D unclear. The sequence came from a man between 45 and 60 years old who received an inactivated influenza vaccine. The source material was non-naive T cells sorted from PBMCs, sampled approximately 15 days before vaccination. The CDR3 sequence is CASSYLSSGANVLTF. The DNA of the CDR3 is TGTGCCAGCAGTTACTTGAGCTCTGGGGCCAACGTCCTGACTTTC.